A few counts support the clone carrying this TCR beta chain. cDNA synthesis used the whole RNA isolate, giving expressed TCRB sequences. Sequenced by immunoSEQ multiplex PCR; TCRdb stores in-frame clones only, minus some. This table has about 410,000 clones, about 15% appearing once. The data are from a study of beta chain features in type 1 diabetes. The germline gives CDR1 KGHSH, CDR2 LQKENI. The CDR3 is 14 amino acids. Trimming cost V 3 bases and J 7 bases; bases outside gene matches: 6. The receptor's source is a man aged 30 to 39 in good health. The chain carries TRBV18 and TRBJ2-5; 9 positions agree with TRBD1. Sequenced material: naive CD4+ T cells from blood. The CDR3 DNA follows: TGTGCCAGCTCACCCCAGGACAGGGGCGGGACCCAGTACTTC. It translates to CASSPQDRGGTQYF.